Below, one T cell receptor (beta chain) is given with its context. Its antigen is not identified. This sample is drawn from a study of T cells in Graves' hyperthyroidism and ophthalmopathy. Findings and limits, study-wide: Among thyroid clonotypes expanded above 0.001, most also appeared in blood.

Trimming removed 6 bases from V and 7 bases from J; junction bases left unmatched: 4. CDR1 is MDHEN and CDR2 is SYDVKM in the germline V gene. The CDR3 has 14 residues. Amplification of TCR beta CDR3 regions was performed using RNA transcripts as template. An initial round of RT-PCR targeting the TCR CDR3 relied on the HTBI primer set. Each CDR3 protein is one row after TCRdb ran MiXCR on the multiplex PCR reads. The data show about 640,000 distinct CDR3 sequences, under 25% seen once. Criteria for exclusion of patients were uncontrolled infection, other autoimmune disease, pregnancy or lactation. Sample: blood. The gene calls are TRBV28 and TRBJ1-6, with 9 bases fitting TRBD1. The TCR originated in a young man with Graves' ophthalmopathy. The CDR3 region has the DNA TGTGCCAGCAGGACCGGGACAGGGAATTCACCCCTCCACTTT. Translation gives CASRTGTGNSPLHF.